This entry lists 19 T cell receptor beta chains sequenced from one sample in a study of T cell responses to AZD1222 COVID-19 vaccine. Data came from immunoSEQ multiplex PCR; TCRdb stores just in-frame clones and leaves some out. The sample records tens of thousands of clones, 88% being singletons. The input for sequencing was peripheral blood, taken on day 0 of AZD1222 vaccination. All receptors derive from an adult in good health.

The rearrangement links TRBV28 to TRBJ2-1; 12 bases are a match to TRBD2. The CDR3 covers 19 residues. V lost 6 bases and J lost 1; bases outside the gene matches: 13. In germline, CDR1 is MDHEN, CDR2 SYDVKM. CDR3 region: CASSSLFRTSGTSYNEQFF. For the CDR3, the DNA is TGTGCCAGCAGCTCGTTGTTTCGGACTAGCGGGACTTCCTACAATGAGCAGTTCTTC.

The chain has TRBV6-2 or TRBV6-3 and TRBJ2-3; D remains ambiguous. CDR1 MNHEY and CDR2 SVGEGT come from the germline V gene. This CDR3 spans 15 amino acids. Trimming left V 2 bases short and J 2 bases short, with 11 bases between. This CDR3 reads CASSYGKAFTDTQYF. The CDR3 nucleotides read TGTGCCAGCAGTTACGGAAAGGCATTCACAGATACGCAGTATTTT.

The genes are TRBV27 and TRBJ1-2; maybe TRBD1 (5 bases). Per the germline V gene, CDR1 is MNHEY and CDR2 is SMNVEV (reference sequence). This CDR3 contains 16 residues. V was clipped by 0 bases and J by 3 bases, with 14 bases between them. CDR3 residues: CASSLSPGGGDYGYTF. The CDR3 nucleotides read TGTGCCAGCAGTTTATCCCCTGGGGGGGGTGACTATGGCTACACCTTC.

The chain joins TRBV21-1 to TRBJ2-2; the tabulated D call, TRBD2, remains unverified against the DNA. TRBV21-1 is a pseudogene locus. This CDR3 is built from 19 residues. The CDR3 sequence: CASSTSSGSSYPNTGELFF. The CDR3 coding sequence is TGTGCCAGCAGCACTTCTAGCGGGAGCTCATATCCGAACACCGGGGAGCTGTTTTTT.

This clone has a handful of counts. The chain recombines TRBV5-1 with TRBJ2-6, with 7 bases that match TRBD1. The CDR3 is 15 amino acids. CDR1 and CDR2 from the germline V gene are SGHRS and YFSETQ. Trimming at V came to 3 bases and at J to 2 bases, leaving 2 bases not matched to a gene. CDR3 nucleotide sequence: TGCGCCAGCAGCTCTACAGGGGCTGGGGCCAACGTCCTGACTTTC. Translated, it gives CASSSTGAGANVLTF.

This chain uses TRBV12-3 or TRBV12-4 with TRBJ2-7, with D possibly being TRBD2 (6 bases). The CDR3 is 12 amino acids. The V end was cut by 7 bases, the J end by 7 bases, with 14 bases between. In DNA form, the CDR3 reads TGTGCCAGCACCTCCCCCAGCGGGGAGCAGTACTTC. The encoded protein is CASTSPSGEQYF.

V and J are TRBV28 and TRBJ2-7, with 9 bases lining up with TRBD1. V was pared by 6 bases and J by 5 bases, with 11 bases of the junction left unmatched. CDR3 length: 15 amino acids. The V gene's germline CDR1 is MDHEN and CDR2 SYDVKM. Here the CDR3 reads CASSPQTGGSDEQYF. For the CDR3, the DNA is TGTGCCAGCAGCCCCCAGACAGGGGGATCGGACGAGCAGTACTTC.

This clone was counted a few times. The V gene is TRBV7-8, the J gene TRBJ2-7; the D gene is possibly TRBD1 (6 bases). Germline CDR1 and CDR2: SGHVS and FQNEAQ. The CDR3 is 13 residues long. Trimming pared 8 bases from V and 2 bases from J, leaving 13 bases between. The CDR3 here is CASAGPGAYEQYF. CDR3 bases: TGTGCCAGCGCAGGGCCAGGGGCCTACGAGCAGTACTTC.

This chain connects TRBV2 to TRBJ1-5; no firm D call. The ends were cut back, 4 bases at V and 4 bases at J, with 8 bases in the middle. The CDR3 runs 13 residues. The germline V gene encodes CDR1 SNHLY and CDR2 FYNNEI. CDR3 protein: CASSGEGNQPQHF. Here the CDR3 DNA reads TGTGCCAGCAGTGGAGAAGGTAATCAGCCCCAGCATTTT.

The chain links TRBV28 to TRBJ2-7; D assignment may be TRBD1 or TRBD2 (5 bases each). This CDR3 comprises 14 residues. The V end lost 10 bases, the J end lost 3 bases, and 19 bases lay between the germline ends. The germline CDR1 and CDR2 sequences are MDHEN and SYDVKM. CDR3 residues: CATSSRDRGYEQYF. The CDR3 DNA sequence: TGTGCCACCAGCTCGAGGGACCGAGGCTACGAGCAGTACTTC.

The chain employs TRBV12-3 or TRBV12-4 and TRBJ1-5, with 8 bases matching TRBD1. This CDR3 has 13 amino acids. J gave up 6 bases and V 5 bases, and 3 bases lay outside the gene matches. This CDR3 is CASSGQGAQPQHF. CDR3 nucleotide sequence: TGTGCCAGCAGTGGACAGGGAGCTCAGCCCCAGCATTTT.

The chain recombines TRBV28 with TRBJ2-4; D is undetermined. The CDR3 is 11 residues long. Trimming took 8 bases from V and 4 from J, leaving 6 bases between them. CDR1 and CDR2 (germline): MDHEN, SYDVKM. The CDR3, as DNA: TGTGCCAGCGGGGAAAAAAACATTCAGTACTTC. Its translation: CASGEKNIQYF.

The V gene is TRBV20-1, the J gene TRBJ2-1, with a weak D call TRBD2 (6 bases). This CDR3 has 16 amino acids. Deletions cut 3 bases from V and 0 bases from J, with 15 bases between. Germline V lookup: CDR1 DFQATT, CDR2 SNEGSKA (reference sequence). CDR3 DNA: TGCAGTGCTAGTTCGCGCGGGATGAGCTCCTACAATGAGCAGTTCTTC. This translates into CSASSRGMSSYNEQFF.

The chain is built from TRBV27 and TRBJ1-5, with a weak D call TRBD1 (5 bases). This CDR3 has 22 residues. Trimming stripped 2 bases from V and 2 bases from J, with 31 bases between. The germline V gene encodes CDR1 MNHEY and CDR2 SMNVEV (reference sequence). Here the CDR3 DNA reads TGTGCCAGCAGTTTAACGGGTGGAGCGTGGGGCGAGGTGGCGACGCGCAATCAGCCCCAGCATTTT. Its translation: CASSLTGGAWGEVATRNQPQHF.

This clone has just one count. The V gene is TRBV29-1, the J gene TRBJ2-1, with D possibly being TRBD1 or TRBD2 (5 bases each). The germline CDR1 and CDR2 sequences are SQVTM and ANQGSEA. Trimming pared 6 bases from V and 6 bases from J, leaving 15 bases between. The CDR3 has 13 residues. In nucleotides, the CDR3 is TGCAGCGTGGGGACCAATTACGCCAATGAGCAGTTCTTC. It is translated as CSVGTNYANEQFF.

This clone showed up just a few times. The chain joins TRBV9 to TRBJ1-2, with TRBD1 matching 7 bases. V lost 0 bases, J lost 4 bases, and 6 bases stayed unmatched. This CDR3 has 15 residues. Germline V gene sequence: CDR1 SGDLS, CDR2 YYNGEE. CDR3 nucleotides: TGTGCCAGCAGCGTAGATGGACAGGCGTCCTATGGCTACACCTTC. Translating gives CASSVDGQASYGYTF. The full variable domain, with the rest looked up from reference TRBV9 and TRBJ1-2, is DSGVTQTPKHLITATGQRVTLRCSPRSGDLSVYWYQQSLDQGLQFLIQYYNGEERAKGNILERFSAQQFPDLHSELNLSSLELGDSALYFCASSVDGQASYGYTFGSGTRLTVV.

The chain recombines TRBV7-9 with TRBJ2-1; 7 bases line up with TRBD1. Germline V gives CDR1 SEHNR, CDR2 FQNEAQ (reference sequence). The length of the CDR3 is 15 residues. The ends lost 5 bases at V and 5 bases at J; junction bases unmatched: 9. As DNA, the CDR3 is TGTGCCAGCAGCCCGAGGGACAGCCTCCACAATGAGCAGTTCTTC. The encoded protein is CASSPRDSLHNEQFF.

The chain recombines TRBV5-1 with TRBJ1-2, with a tentative D call TRBD1 (5 bases). There are 12 residues in the CDR3. V lost 0 bases to trimming and J lost 10 bases, with 10 bases between them. Per germline, CDR1 SGHRS and CDR2 YFSETQ. The CDR3, as DNA: TGCGCCAGCAGCTTGGATCAGGGATACTACACCTTC. It yields the protein CASSLDQGYYTF.

The chain is built from TRBV3-1 (or the pseudogene TRBV3-2) and TRBJ2-7; D possibly corresponds to TRBD1 (5 bases). The CDR3 has 17 amino acids. With 0 bases removed from V and 2 bases from J, the gap between germline ends came to 17 bases. Germline CDR1 LGHDT, CDR2 YNNKEL (reference sequence). DNA for the CDR3: TGTGCCAGCAGCCAAGATGGGCCGATCAGGGCCCCCTACGAGCAGTACTTC. It encodes CASSQDGPIRAPYEQYF.